Listed here is a single TCR beta chain. Antigen unknown. RNA was extracted and reverse transcribed into cDNA as the sequencing template. Profiling relied on immunoSEQ multiplex PCR, and the TCRdb table lists in-frame clones only, not all of them. This table has under 70,000 clones, 95% to 97% appearing once. The sample comes from a study of CD8+ T cells in alopecia areata. Findings and limits, study-wide: Affected scalp, especially in alopecia totalis/universalis, had a higher clonality than normal scalp did. Normal skin's resident alphabeta T cells are also sequenced in scalp samples.

This clonotype originated in a human donor with alopecia areata. The specimen was CD8+ T cells sorted from blood, collected at week 0.

This CDR3 reads CASSMRGTPHYNEQFF. As DNA, the CDR3 is TGTGCCAGCAGCATGCGGGGGACCCCCCACTACAATGAGCAGTTCTTC. The rearrangement joins TRBV9 to TRBJ2-1; the match to TRBD2 covers 7 bases. The trim removed 4 bases at V and 3 bases at J, leaving 10 bases unmatched. The germline V gene has CDR1 SGDLS and CDR2 YYNGEE. The length of the CDR3 is 16 residues.